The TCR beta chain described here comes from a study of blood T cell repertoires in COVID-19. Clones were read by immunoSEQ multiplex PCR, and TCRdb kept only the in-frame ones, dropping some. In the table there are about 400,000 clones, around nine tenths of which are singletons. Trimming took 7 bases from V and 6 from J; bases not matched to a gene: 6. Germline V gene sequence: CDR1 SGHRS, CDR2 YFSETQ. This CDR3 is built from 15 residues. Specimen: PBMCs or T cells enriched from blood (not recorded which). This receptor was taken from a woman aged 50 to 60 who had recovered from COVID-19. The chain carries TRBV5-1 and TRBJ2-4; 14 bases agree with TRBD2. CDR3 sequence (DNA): TGCGCCAGCCAACTTGGGACTAGCGGGGGAAACATTCAGTACTTC. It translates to CASQLGTSGGNIQYF.